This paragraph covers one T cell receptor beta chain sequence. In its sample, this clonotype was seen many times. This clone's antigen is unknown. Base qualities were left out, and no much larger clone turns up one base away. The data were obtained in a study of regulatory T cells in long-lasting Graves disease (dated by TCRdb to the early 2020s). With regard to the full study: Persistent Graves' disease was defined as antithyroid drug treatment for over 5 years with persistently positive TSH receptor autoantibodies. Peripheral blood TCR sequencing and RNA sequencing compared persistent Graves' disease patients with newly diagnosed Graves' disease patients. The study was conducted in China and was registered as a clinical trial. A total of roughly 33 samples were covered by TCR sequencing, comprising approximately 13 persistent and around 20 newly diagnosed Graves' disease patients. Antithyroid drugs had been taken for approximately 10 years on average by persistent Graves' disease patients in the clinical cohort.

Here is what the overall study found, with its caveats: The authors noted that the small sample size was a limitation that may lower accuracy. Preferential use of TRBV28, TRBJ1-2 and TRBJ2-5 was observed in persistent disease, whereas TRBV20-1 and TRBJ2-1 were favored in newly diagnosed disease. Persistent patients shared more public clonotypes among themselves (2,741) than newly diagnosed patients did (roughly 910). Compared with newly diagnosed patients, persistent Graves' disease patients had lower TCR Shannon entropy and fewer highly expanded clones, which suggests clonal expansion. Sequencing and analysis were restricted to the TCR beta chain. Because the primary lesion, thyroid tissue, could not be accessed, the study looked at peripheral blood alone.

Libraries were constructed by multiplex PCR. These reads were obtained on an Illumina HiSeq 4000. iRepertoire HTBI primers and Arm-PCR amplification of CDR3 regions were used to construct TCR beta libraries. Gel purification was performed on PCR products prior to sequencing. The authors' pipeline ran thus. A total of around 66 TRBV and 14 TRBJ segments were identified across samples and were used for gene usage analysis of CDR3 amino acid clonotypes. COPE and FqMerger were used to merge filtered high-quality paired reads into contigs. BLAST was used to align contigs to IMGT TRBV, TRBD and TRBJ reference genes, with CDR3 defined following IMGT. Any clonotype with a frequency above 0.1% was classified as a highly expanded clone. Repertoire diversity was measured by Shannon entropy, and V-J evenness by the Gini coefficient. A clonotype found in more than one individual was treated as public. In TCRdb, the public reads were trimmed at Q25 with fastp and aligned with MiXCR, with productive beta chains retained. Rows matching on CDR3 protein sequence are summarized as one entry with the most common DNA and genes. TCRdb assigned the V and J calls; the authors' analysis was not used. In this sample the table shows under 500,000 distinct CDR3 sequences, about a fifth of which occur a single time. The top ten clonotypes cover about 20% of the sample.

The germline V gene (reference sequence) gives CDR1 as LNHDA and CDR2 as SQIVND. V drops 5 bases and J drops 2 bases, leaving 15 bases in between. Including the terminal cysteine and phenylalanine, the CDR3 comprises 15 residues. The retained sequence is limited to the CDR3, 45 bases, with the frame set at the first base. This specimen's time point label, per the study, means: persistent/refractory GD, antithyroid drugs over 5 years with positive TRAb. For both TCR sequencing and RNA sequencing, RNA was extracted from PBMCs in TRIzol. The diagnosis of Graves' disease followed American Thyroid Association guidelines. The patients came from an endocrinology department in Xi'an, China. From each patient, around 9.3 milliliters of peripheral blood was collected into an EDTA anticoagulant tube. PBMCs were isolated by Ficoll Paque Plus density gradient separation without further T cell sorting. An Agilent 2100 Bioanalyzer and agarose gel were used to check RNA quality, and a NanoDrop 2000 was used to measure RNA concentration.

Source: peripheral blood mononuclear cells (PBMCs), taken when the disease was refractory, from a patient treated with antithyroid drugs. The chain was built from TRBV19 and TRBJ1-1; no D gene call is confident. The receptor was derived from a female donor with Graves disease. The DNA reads TGTGCCAGTAGTGACGTAGGGCAGAGCAACACTGAAGCTTTCTTT. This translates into CASSDVGQSNTEAFF.